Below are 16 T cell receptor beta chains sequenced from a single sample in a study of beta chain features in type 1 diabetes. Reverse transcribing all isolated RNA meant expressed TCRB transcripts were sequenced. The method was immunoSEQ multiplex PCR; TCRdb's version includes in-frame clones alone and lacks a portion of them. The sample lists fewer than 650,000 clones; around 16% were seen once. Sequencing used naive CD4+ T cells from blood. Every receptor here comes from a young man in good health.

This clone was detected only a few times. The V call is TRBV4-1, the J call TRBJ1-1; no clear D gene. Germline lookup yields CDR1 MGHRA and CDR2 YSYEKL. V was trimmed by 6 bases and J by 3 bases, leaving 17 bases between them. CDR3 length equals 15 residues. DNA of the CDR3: TGCGCCAGCAGACCGGTAGGGAGGAGAGACACTGAAGCTTTCTTT. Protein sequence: CASRPVGRRDTEAFF.

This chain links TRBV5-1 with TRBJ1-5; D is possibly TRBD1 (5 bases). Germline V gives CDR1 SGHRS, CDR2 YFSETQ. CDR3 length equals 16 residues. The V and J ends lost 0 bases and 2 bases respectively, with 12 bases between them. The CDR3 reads CASSLGDREGNQPQHF. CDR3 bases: TGCGCCAGCAGCTTGGGGGACCGGGAGGGCAATCAGCCCCAGCATTTT.

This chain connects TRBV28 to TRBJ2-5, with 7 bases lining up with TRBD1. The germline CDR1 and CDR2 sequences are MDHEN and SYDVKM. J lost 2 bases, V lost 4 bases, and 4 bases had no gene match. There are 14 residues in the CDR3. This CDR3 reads CASSSTGRQETQYF. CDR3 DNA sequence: TGTGCCAGCAGTTCGACAGGGCGTCAAGAGACCCAGTACTTC.

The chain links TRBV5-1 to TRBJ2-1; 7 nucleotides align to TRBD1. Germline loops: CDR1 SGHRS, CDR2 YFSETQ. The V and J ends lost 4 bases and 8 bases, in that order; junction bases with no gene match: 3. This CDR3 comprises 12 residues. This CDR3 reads CASSVTGDEQFF. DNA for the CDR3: TGCGCCAGCAGCGTCACAGGGGATGAGCAGTTCTTC.

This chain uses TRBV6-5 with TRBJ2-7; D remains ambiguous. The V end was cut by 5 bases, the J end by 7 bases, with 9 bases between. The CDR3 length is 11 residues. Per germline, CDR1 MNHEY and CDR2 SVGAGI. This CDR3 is CASSPHFEQYF. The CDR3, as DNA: TGTGCCAGCAGTCCTCATTTTGAGCAGTACTTC.

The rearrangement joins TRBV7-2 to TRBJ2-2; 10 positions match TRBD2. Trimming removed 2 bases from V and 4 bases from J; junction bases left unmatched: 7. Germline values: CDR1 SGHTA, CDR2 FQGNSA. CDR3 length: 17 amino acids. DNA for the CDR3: TGTGCCAGCAGCTTAAGGCTAGCGGGAGTTGGCACCGGGGAGCTGTTTTTT. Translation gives CASSLRLAGVGTGELFF.

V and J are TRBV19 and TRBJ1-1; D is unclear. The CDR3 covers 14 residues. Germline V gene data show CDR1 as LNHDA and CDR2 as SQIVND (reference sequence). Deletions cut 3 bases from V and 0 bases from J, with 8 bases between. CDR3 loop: CASSIGMMNTEAFF. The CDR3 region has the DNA TGTGCCAGTAGTATCGGCATGATGAACACTGAAGCTTTCTTT.

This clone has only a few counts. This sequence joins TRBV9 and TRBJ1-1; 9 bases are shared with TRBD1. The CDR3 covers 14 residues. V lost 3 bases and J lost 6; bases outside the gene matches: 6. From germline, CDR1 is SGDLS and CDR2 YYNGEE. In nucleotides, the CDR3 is TGTGCCAGCAGCGAGGACACAGGGGGCCCTGAAGCTTTCTTT. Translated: CASSEDTGGPEAFF. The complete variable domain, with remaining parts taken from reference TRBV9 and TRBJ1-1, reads DSGVTQTPKHLITATGQRVTLRCSPRSGDLSVYWYQQSLDQGLQFLIQYYNGEERAKGNILERFSAQQFPDLHSELNLSSLELGDSALYFCASSEDTGGPEAFFGQGTRLTVV.

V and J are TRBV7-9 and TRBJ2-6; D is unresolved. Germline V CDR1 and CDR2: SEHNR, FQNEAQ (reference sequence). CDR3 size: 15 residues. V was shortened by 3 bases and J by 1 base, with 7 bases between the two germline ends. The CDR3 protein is CASSFRISGANVLTF. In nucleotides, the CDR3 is TGTGCCAGCAGCTTTCGGATATCTGGGGCCAACGTCCTGACTTTC.

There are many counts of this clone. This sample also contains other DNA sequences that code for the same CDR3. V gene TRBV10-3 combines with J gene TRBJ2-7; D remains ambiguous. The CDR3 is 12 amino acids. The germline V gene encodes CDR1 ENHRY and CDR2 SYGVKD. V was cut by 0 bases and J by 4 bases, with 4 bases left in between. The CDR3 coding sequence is TGTGCCATCAGTGAGTCGGGGTACGAGCAGTACTTC. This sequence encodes CAISESGYEQYF.

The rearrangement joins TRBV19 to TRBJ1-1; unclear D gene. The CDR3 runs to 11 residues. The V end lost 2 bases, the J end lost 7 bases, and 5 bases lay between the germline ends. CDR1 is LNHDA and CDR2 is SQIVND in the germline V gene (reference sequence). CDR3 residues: CASSITGEAFF. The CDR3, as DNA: TGTGCCAGTAGTATAACGGGTGAAGCTTTCTTT.

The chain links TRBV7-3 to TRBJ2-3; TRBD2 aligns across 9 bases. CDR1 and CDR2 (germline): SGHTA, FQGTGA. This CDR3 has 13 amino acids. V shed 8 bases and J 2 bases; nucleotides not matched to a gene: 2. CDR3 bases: TGTGCCAGCCAGCGGGAGGTCACAGATACGCAGTATTTT. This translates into CASQREVTDTQYF.

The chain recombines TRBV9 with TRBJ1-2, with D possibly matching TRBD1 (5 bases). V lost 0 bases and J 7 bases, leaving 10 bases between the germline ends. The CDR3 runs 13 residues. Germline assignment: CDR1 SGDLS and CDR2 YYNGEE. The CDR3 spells CASSVEGRPGYTF. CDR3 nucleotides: TGTGCCAGCAGCGTAGAGGGGCGCCCTGGCTACACCTTC.

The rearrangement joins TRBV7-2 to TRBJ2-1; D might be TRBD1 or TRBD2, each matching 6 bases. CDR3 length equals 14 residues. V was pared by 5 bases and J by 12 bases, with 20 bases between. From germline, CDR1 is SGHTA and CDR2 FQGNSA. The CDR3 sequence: CASSNLGLPRGQFF. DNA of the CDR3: TGTGCCAGCAGCAACCTGGGACTGCCCAGGGGGCAGTTCTTC.

CDR3 loop: CASSLAGQKGYGYTF. The CDR3 nucleotides are TGTGCCAGCAGCTTAGCCGGACAGAAAGGCTATGGCTACACCTTC. The V and J genes are TRBV7-2 and TRBJ1-2; D may be TRBD1 (6 bases). Trimming removed 0 bases at V and 4 bases at J, with 12 bases between. The CDR3 contains 15 residues. CDR1 and CDR2 (germline): SGHTA, FQGNSA.

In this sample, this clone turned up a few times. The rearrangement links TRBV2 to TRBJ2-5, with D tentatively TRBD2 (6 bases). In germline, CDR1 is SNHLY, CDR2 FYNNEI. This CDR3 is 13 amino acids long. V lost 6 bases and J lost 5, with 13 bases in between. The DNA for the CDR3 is TGTGCCAGCAGACTAGCCACTCGCGAGACCCAGTACTTC. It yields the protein CASRLATRETQYF.